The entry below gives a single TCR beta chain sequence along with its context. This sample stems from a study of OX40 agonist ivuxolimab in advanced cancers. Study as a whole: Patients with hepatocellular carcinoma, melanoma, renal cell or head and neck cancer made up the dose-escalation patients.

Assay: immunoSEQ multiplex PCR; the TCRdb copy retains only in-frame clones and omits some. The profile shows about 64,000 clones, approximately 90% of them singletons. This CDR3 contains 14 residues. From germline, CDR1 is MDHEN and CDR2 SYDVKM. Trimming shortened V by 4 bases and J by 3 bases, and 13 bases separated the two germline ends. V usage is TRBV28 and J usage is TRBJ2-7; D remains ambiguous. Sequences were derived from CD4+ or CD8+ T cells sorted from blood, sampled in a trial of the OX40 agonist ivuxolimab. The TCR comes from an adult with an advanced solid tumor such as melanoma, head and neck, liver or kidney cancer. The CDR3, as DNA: TGTGCCAGCAGTTCGACGCTAGGGTTCTACGAGCAGTACTTC. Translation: CASSSTLGFYEQYF.